The T cell receptor beta chain under discussion was sequenced for a study of blood T cell repertoires in COVID-19. Data came from immunoSEQ multiplex PCR; TCRdb stores just in-frame clones and leaves some out. The table lists approximately 280,000 clones, 85% of them singletons. Germline V gene lookup returns CDR1 GTSNPN and CDR2 SVGIG (reference sequence). The V and J ends lost 2 bases and 2 bases respectively, with 16 bases between them. This CDR3 is 16 amino acids long. This study enrolled people aged roughly 18 to 100 from around 26 US geographic areas. The receptor was isolated from a woman in her 50s who had recovered from COVID-19. The chain employs TRBV30 and TRBJ1-5; the D is unclear. Sample: PBMCs or T cells enriched from blood (not recorded which). CDR3 coding DNA: TGTGCCTGGAGTAAAAAGGGAGGGTTAGGCAATCAGCCCCAGCATTTT. Its translation is CAWSKKGGLGNQPQHF.